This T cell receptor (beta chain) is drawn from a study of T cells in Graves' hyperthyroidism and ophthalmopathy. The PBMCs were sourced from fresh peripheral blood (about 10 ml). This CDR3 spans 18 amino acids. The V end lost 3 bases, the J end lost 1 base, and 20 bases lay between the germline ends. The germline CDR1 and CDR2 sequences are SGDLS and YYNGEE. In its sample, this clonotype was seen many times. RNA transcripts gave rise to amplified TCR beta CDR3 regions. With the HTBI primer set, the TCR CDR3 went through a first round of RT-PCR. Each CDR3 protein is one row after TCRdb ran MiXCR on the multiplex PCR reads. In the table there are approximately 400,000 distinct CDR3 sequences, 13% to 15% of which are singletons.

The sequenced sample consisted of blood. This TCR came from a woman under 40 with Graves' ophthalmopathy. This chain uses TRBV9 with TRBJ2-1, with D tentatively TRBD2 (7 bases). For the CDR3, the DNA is TGTGCCAGCAGCGGGAGGGGGGGGAGGGCTAATTCCTACAATGAGCAGTTCTTC. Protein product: CASSGRGGRANSYNEQFF.